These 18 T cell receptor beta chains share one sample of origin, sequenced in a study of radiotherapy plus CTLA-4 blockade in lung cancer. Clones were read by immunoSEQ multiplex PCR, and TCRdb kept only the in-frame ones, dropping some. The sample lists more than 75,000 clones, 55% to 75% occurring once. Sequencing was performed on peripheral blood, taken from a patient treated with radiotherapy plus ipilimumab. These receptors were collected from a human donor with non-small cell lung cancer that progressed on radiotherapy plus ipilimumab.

The CDR3 DNA is TGTGCCAGCAGCCAAACCTTGGACGGCGTGCCTTTCTTT. Protein: CASSQTLDGVPFF. The chain carries TRBV6-5 and TRBJ1-1; no clear D. The CDR3 consists of 13 residues. V was shortened by 6 bases and J by 12 bases, with 20 bases between the two germline ends. The germline gives CDR1 MNHEY, CDR2 SVGAGI.

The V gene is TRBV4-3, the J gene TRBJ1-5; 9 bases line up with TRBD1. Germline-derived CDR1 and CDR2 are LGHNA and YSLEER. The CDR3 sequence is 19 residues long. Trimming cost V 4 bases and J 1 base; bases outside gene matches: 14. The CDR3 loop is CASSPPTGGLALSNQPQHF. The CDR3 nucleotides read TGCGCCAGCAGCCCACCCACAGGGGGCCTTGCCTTAAGCAATCAGCCCCAGCATTTT.

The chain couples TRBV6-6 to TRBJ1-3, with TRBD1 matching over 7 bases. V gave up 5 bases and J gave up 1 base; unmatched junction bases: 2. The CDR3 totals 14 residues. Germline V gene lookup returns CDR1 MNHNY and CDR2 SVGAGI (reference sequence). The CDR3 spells CASSTGQSGNTIYF. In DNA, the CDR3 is TGTGCCAGCAGTACGGGACAGTCTGGAAACACCATATATTTT.

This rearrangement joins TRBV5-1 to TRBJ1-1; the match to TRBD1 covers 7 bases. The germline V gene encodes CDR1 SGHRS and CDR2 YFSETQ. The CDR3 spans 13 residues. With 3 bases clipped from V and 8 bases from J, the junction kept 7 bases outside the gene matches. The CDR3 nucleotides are TGCGCCAGCAGCTCCAACCGGGACAGCGAAGCTTTCTTT. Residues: CASSSNRDSEAFF.

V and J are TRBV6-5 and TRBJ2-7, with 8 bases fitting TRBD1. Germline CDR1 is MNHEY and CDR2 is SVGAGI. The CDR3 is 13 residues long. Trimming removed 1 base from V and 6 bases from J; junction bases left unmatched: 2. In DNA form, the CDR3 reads TGTGCCAGCAGTTACTATGGACAGGGCGAGCAGTACTTC. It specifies CASSYYGQGEQYF.

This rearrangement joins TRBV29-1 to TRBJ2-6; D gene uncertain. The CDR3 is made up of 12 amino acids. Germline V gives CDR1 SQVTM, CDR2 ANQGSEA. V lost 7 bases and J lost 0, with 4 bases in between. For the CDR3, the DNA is TGCAGCGCCTACTCTGGGGCCAACGTCCTGACTTTC. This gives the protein CSAYSGANVLTF.

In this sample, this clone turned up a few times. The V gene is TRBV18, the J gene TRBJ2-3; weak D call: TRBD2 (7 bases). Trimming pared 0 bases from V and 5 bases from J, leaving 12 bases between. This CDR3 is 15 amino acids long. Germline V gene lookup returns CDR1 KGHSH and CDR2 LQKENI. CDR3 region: CASSPPTGGLDTQYF. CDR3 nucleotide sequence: TGTGCCAGCTCACCACCGACGGGGGGCCTAGATACGCAGTATTTT.

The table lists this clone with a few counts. Here the CDR3 DNA reads TGTGCCACCCTCCCTAGCGTAATTACCTACGAGCAGTACTTC. It yields the protein CATLPSVITYEQYF. The chain carries TRBV28 and TRBJ2-7, with D tentatively TRBD2 (6 bases). Between the trimmed V and J ends, which lost 10 bases and 2 bases, there was a span of 18 bases. The CDR3 covers 14 residues. Germline assignment: CDR1 MDHEN and CDR2 SYDVKM.

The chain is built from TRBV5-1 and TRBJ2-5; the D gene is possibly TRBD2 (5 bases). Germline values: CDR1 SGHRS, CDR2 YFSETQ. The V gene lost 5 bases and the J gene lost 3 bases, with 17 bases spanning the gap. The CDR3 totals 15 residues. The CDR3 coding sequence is TGCGCCAGCAGATTTGCCGCGGGCAGTAAAGAGACCCAGTACTTC. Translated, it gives CASRFAAGSKETQYF. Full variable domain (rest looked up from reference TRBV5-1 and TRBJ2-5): KAGVTQTPRYLIKTRGQQVTLSCSPISGHRSVSWYQQTPGQGLQFLFEYFSETQRNKGNFPGRFSGRQFSNSRSEMNVSTLELGDSALYLCASRFAAGSKETQYFGPGTRLLVL.

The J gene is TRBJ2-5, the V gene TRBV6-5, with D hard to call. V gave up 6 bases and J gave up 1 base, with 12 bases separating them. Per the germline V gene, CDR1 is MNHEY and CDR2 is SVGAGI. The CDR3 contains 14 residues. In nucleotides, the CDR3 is TGTGCCAGCAGCCCCGGACGTTTCCAAGAGACCCAGTACTTC. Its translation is CASSPGRFQETQYF.

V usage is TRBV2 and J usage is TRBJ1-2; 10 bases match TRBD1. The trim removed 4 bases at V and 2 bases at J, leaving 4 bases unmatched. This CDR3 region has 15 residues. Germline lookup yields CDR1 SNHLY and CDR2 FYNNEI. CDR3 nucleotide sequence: TGTGCCAGCAGTGGACTGACAGGGGGCAACTATGGCTACACCTTC. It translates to CASSGLTGGNYGYTF.

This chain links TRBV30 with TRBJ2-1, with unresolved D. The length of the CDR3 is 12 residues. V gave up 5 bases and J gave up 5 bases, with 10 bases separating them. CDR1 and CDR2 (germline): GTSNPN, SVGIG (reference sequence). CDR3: CAWGKRNNEQFF. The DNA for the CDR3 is TGTGCCTGGGGTAAGAGAAACAATGAGCAGTTCTTC.

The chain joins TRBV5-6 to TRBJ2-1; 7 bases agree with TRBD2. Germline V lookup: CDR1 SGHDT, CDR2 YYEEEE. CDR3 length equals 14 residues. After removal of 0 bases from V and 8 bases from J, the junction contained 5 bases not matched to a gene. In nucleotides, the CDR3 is TGTGCCAGCAGCTTGGAGGGTAGCGGGTATGAGCAGTTCTTC. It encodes CASSLEGSGYEQFF. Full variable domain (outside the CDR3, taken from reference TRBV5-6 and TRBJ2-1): DAGVTQSPTHLIKTRGQQVTLRCSPKSGHDTVSWYQQALGQGPQFIFQYYEEEERQRGNFPDRFSGHQFPNYSSELNVNALLLGDSALYLCASSLEGSGYEQFFGPGTRLTVL.

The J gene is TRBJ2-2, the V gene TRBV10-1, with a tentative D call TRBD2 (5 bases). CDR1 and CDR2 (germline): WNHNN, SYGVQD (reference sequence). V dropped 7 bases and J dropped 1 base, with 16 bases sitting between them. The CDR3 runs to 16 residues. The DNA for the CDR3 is TGCGCCAGCAAGGAAGAGCCGGGGAGGAACACCGGGGAGCTGTTTTTT. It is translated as CASKEEPGRNTGELFF.

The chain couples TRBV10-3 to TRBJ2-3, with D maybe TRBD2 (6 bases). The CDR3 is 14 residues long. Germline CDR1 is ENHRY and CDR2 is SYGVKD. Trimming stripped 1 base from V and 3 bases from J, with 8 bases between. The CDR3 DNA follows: TGTGCCATCAGTGAGTGGGACTCGACAGATACGCAGTATTTT. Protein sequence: CAISEWDSTDTQYF.

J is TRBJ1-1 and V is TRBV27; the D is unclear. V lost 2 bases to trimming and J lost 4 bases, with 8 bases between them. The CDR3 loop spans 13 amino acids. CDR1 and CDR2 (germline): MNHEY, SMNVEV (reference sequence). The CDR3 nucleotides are TGTGCCAGCAGTTTAATAGGGAGCACTGAAGCTTTCTTT. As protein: CASSLIGSTEAFF.

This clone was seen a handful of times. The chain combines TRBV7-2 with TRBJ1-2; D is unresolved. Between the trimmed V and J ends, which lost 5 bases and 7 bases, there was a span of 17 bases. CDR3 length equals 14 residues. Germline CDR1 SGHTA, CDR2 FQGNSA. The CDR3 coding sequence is TGTGCCAGCAGCACCCCTCCCCACAGCTCTGGCTACACCTTC. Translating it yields CASSTPPHSSGYTF.

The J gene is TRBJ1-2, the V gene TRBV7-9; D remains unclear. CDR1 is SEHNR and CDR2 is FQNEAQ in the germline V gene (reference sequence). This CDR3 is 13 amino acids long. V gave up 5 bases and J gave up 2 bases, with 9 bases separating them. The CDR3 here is CASSPPGNYGYTF. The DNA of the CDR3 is TGTGCCAGCAGCCCCCCGGGGAACTATGGCTACACCTTC.